Listed below are T cell receptor beta chains from one sample, sequenced in a study of cytomegalovirus exposure and HLA in healthy donors. Data came from immunoSEQ multiplex PCR; TCRdb stores just in-frame clones and leaves some out. The sample shows roughly 150,000 clones, about 81% of them seen only once. The source material was PBMCs. The receptors stem from a woman under 30 in good health and CMV-seronegative. Each CDR3 is given with its conserved first and last residue.

v_call: TRBV28; j_call: TRBJ2-5; cdr3_aa: CASSRPGGRASAELQETQYF
v_call: TRBV27; j_call: TRBJ2-3; cdr3_aa: CASSLSRVDTQYF
v_call: TRBV27; j_call: TRBJ2-7; cdr3_aa: CASSLGTGYEQYF
v_call: TRBV2; j_call: TRBJ2-5; cdr3_aa: CASGQGEGETQYF
v_call: TRBV5-4; j_call: TRBJ2-7; cdr3_aa: CASSRTGDYEQYF
v_call: TRBV6-8; j_call: TRBJ2-3; cdr3_aa: CASSRDRGNSDTQYF
v_call: TRBV28; j_call: TRBJ2-7; cdr3_aa: CASTPSGVYYEQYF
v_call: TRBV12-5; j_call: TRBJ2-3; cdr3_aa: CASGLVHGGVTDTQYF
v_call: TRBV5-1; j_call: TRBJ2-2; cdr3_aa: CASSSGGTSNTGELFF
v_call: TRBV7-2; j_call: TRBJ2-4; cdr3_aa: CASSYLLAGAIQYF
v_call: TRBV5-1; j_call: TRBJ1-1; cdr3_aa: CASSPREGSYTEAFF
v_call: TRBV5-1; j_call: TRBJ1-2; cdr3_aa: CASSLSGDGYTF
v_call: TRBV15; j_call: TRBJ2-1; cdr3_aa: CATSRATGPYNEQFF
v_call: TRBV4-1; j_call: TRBJ1-1; cdr3_aa: CASSQNRGASTEAFF
v_call: TRBV27; j_call: TRBJ1-6; cdr3_aa: CASGRVDYNSPLHF
v_call: TRBV7-9; j_call: TRBJ1-1; cdr3_aa: CASSLGEGDTEAFF